This T cell receptor beta chain appears in the sequencing data of a study of cytomegalovirus exposure and HLA in healthy donors. Overall study findings and caveats: The dataset shows that most TCR sequences were rare, while some public TCRs occurred in many donors. TCR beta V segments were, for the most part, productive about 87% or about 30% of the time in an earlier analysis. Later examination showed HLA-associated TCR beta chains had greater clonal expansion than equally common others. With DRB1 most and HLA-C fewest, TCR association rates differed between HLA loci in a later analysis.

CDR1 and CDR2 from the germline V gene are SGHTA and FQGNSA. J gave up 8 bases and V 10 bases, and 6 bases lay outside the gene matches. This CDR3 is built from 13 residues. This clone was detected once. Its antigen remains unknown. The PCR had 60 Vbeta and 13 Jbeta primers. Here immunoSEQ multiplex PCR was the method, and the copy in TCRdb shows in-frame clones only, minus some. In the table there are hundreds of thousands of clones, approximately 90% of which are singletons. The V and J genes are TRBV7-2 and TRBJ2-2; 11 bases agree with TRBD1. The sequencing input was PBMCs. The receptor comes from a woman between 18 and 30 years old in good health and CMV-seronegative. Here the CDR3 reads CANGQGARGELFF. In DNA form, the CDR3 reads TGTGCCAACGGACAGGGGGCGCGGGGGGAGCTGTTTTTT.